The next 11 T cell receptor beta chains were all read from a single sample in a study of cytomegalovirus exposure and HLA in healthy donors. Sequencing used immunoSEQ multiplex PCR; TCRdb keeps in-frame clones, though not all of them. The sample consists of 180,000 or so clones, roughly 86% of them appearing once. The specimen sequenced was PBMCs. These receptors were taken from a man aged 30-40 years in good health and CMV-seropositive.

The chain recombines TRBV7-3 with TRBJ1-1; tentatively, D is TRBD1 (6 bases). This CDR3 contains 15 residues. The V end lost 1 base, the J end lost 1 base, and 10 bases lay between the germline ends. Germline V lookup: CDR1 SGHTA, CDR2 FQGTGA. The CDR3 DNA reads TGTGCCAGCAGCTTAAGGGGGCCGCGGAACACTGAAGCTTTCTTT. This gives the protein CASSLRGPRNTEAFF.

Note on this clone: At the DNA level, this CDR3 is encoded by other sequences in the same sample as well. The genes are TRBV9 and TRBJ2-3; D remains ambiguous. The V gene lost 2 bases and the J gene lost 4 bases, with 5 bases spanning the gap. Looked up from germline, CDR1 is SGDLS and CDR2 is YYNGEE. The CDR3 extends over 12 amino acids. In DNA form, the CDR3 reads TGTGCCAGCAGCGTCTCCGCAGATACGCAGTATTTT. It codes for CASSVSADTQYF.

This clone came up once. In the same sample, other DNA sequences code for this CDR3. This CDR3 reads CASSLRETQYF. For the CDR3, the DNA is TGCGCCAGCAGCTTACGGGAGACCCAGTACTTC. The chain is built from TRBV5-1 and TRBJ2-5; D gene unclear. Trimming took off 2 bases at V and 5 bases at J, with 4 bases between the two ends. Per germline, CDR1 SGHRS and CDR2 YFSETQ. The CDR3 is 11 amino acids.

The chain joins TRBV4-3 to TRBJ2-3, with 12 nucleotides matching TRBD2. Germline CDR1 and CDR2: LGHNA and YSLEER. After removal of 2 bases from V and 4 bases from J, the junction contained 10 bases not matched to a gene. CDR3 length: 18 amino acids. In nucleotides, the CDR3 is TGCGCCAGCAGCCAAAGCGGCCCGGGACTAGCGGGTGCAGATACGCAGTATTTT. Protein sequence: CASSQSGPGLAGADTQYF.

The V call is TRBV5-4, the J call TRBJ2-2, with 10 bases aligning to TRBD2. Germline CDR1 and CDR2: SGHNT and YYREEE (reference sequence). The CDR3 is 17 residues long. V shed 0 bases, J shed 3 bases, and the junction held 5 bases outside the gene matches. CDR3 bases: TGTGCCAGCAGCTTGGGTCCTAGCGGGAGTGACACCGGGGAGCTGTTTTTT. Its protein product is CASSLGPSGSDTGELFF. Combining the CDR3 with reference TRBV5-4 and TRBJ2-2 gives the whole variable domain ETGVTQSPTHLIKTRGQQVTLRCSSQSGHNTVSWYQQALGQGPQFIFQYYREEENGRGNFPPRFSGLQFPNYSSELNVNALELDDSALYLCASSLGPSGSDTGELFFGEGSRLTVL.

This clone was seen a handful of times. V usage is TRBV30 and J usage is TRBJ1-2; D is possibly TRBD1 (6 bases). Germline V gives CDR1 GTSNPN, CDR2 SVGIG (reference sequence). Between the trimmed V and J ends, which lost 2 bases and 5 bases, there was a span of 18 bases. The CDR3 loop spans 15 amino acids. CDR3 nucleotide sequence: TGTGCCTGGAGTAATAAAGGGACAACCTTTTATGGCTACACCTTC. This sequence encodes CAWSNKGTTFYGYTF.

This clone was seen just once. The chain uses TRBV5-1 and TRBJ1-4; 8 bases are a match to TRBD1. Per the germline V gene, CDR1 is SGHRS and CDR2 is YFSETQ. V lost 4 bases, J lost 5 bases, and 10 bases stayed unmatched. The CDR3 has 16 amino acids. The CDR3 here is CASSLQGQGQNEKLFF. CDR3 nucleotides: TGCGCCAGCAGCCTCCAAGGACAGGGACAAAATGAAAAACTGTTTTTT.

The rearrangement uses TRBV2 and TRBJ1-2, with D possibly matching TRBD1 (6 bases). Trimming took 6 bases from V and 4 from J, leaving 15 bases between them. Germline CDR1 reads SNHLY; CDR2 reads FYNNEI. The CDR3 loop spans 14 amino acids. As DNA, the CDR3 is TGTGCCAGCAGCCTTCAGGGGAAGGGCTATGGCTACACCTTC. Protein sequence: CASSLQGKGYGYTF.

This chain connects TRBV11-2 to TRBJ2-2; D is ambiguous. This CDR3 spans 13 amino acids. Trimming stripped 4 bases from V and 4 bases from J, with 7 bases between. Per the germline V gene, CDR1 is SGHAT and CDR2 is FQNNGV. The CDR3: CASSSDRTGELFF. As DNA, the CDR3 is TGTGCCAGCAGCTCGGATCGCACCGGGGAGCTGTTTTTT.

The chain is built from TRBV4-1 and TRBJ2-2; D might be TRBD2 (6 bases). The V end was cut by 4 bases, the J end by 7 bases, with 22 bases between. In germline, CDR1 is MGHRA, CDR2 YSYEKL. This CDR3 has 17 residues. CDR3 nucleotide sequence: TGCGCCAGCAGCCCTCAGGGCGGGACCCCCCTCGTCGGGGAGCTGTTTTTT. It yields the protein CASSPQGGTPLVGELFF.

V usage is TRBV27 and J usage is TRBJ1-2; no reliable D call. From germline, CDR1 is MNHEY and CDR2 SMNVEV (reference sequence). This CDR3 contains 15 residues. Trimming removed 0 bases at V and 6 bases at J, with 14 bases between. The CDR3 DNA follows: TGTGCCAGCAGTTTATCCCTGAACATCCTACATGGCTACACCTTC. This encodes CASSLSLNILHGYTF.